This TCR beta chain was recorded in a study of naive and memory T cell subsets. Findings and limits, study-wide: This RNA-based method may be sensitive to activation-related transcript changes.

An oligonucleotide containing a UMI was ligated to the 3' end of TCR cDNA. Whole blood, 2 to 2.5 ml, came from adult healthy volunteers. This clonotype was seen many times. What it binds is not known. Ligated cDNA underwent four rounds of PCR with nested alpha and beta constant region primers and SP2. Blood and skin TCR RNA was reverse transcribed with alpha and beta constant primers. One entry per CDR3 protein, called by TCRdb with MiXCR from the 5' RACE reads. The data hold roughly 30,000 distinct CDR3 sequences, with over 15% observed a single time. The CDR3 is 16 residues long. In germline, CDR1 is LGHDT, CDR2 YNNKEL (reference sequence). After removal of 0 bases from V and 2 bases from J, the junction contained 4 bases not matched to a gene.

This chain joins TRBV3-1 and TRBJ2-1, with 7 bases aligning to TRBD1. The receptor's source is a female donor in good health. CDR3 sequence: CASSQDPGTAYNEQFF. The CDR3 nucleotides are TGTGCCAGCAGCCAAGATCCCGGGACAGCCTACAATGAGCAGTTCTTC.